The clone carrying this TCR beta chain appeared a single time. TCRdb keeps only in-frame clones here, not all; method: immunoSEQ multiplex PCR. The sample lists approximately 60,000 clones, roughly 90% occurring once. This sample was included in a study of T cell changes during pregnancy in multiple sclerosis. The receptor was derived from a female donor in good health, enrolled as a control in a pregnancy study. The input for sequencing was peripheral blood, taken in the second trimester of pregnancy.

CDR3 DNA: TGTGCCAGCAGTGTGACAGGGGTGGCTGAAGCTTTCTTT. As protein: CASSVTGVAEAFF. The chain combines TRBV28 with TRBJ1-1; the match to TRBD1 covers 8 bases. Looked up from germline, CDR1 is MDHEN and CDR2 is SYDVKM. The V and J ends lost 5 bases and 6 bases, in that order; junction bases with no gene match: 5. The CDR3 is made up of 13 amino acids.